Below are 32 T cell receptor beta chains sequenced from a single sample in a study of T cell responses to AZD1222 COVID-19 vaccine. Libraries were prepared by immunoSEQ multiplex PCR; TCRdb keeps only in-frame clonotypes and omits some of them. The table lists roughly 150,000 clones, 75% to 90% of them singletons. This sample comprised peripheral blood, obtained on day 0 of AZD1222 vaccination. The receptors here all came from an adult in good health.

The rearrangement uses TRBV4-2 and TRBJ2-3, with 12 positions matching TRBD2. V was clipped by 2 bases and J by 1 base; unmatched bases: 4. The V gene's germline CDR1 is LGHNA and CDR2 YNFKEQ. There are 17 residues in the CDR3. CDR3 coding DNA: TGTGCCAGCAGCCAACCTAGCGGGGGGGCCGGCACAGATACGCAGTATTTT. Amino acid sequence: CASSQPSGGAGTDTQYF.

V usage is TRBV18 and J usage is TRBJ2-5, with D perhaps given as TRBD1 or TRBD2 (5 bases each). V lost 1 base and J 4 bases, leaving 10 bases between the germline ends. Germline loops: CDR1 KGHSH, CDR2 LQKENI. CDR3 size: 14 residues. The CDR3 here is CASSPLGTPETQYF. CDR3 in DNA: TGTGCCAGCTCACCACTTGGGACGCCAGAGACCCAGTACTTC.

The rearrangement joins TRBV9 to TRBJ2-7, with TRBD1 identical over 7 bases. CDR3 length equals 16 residues. V gave up 4 bases and J gave up 0 bases; unmatched junction bases: 10. The V gene's germline CDR1 is SGDLS and CDR2 YYNGEE. The CDR3 loop is CASSLGTARSSYEQYF. The DNA of the CDR3 is TGTGCCAGCAGCTTAGGGACAGCGCGAAGCTCCTACGAGCAGTACTTC.

The CDR3 sequence: CATSRDSGNTIYF. The CDR3 DNA follows: TGTGCCACCAGCAGAGACTCTGGAAACACCATATATTTT. The chain has TRBV15 and TRBJ1-3; no definite D call. Per germline, CDR1 LNHNV and CDR2 YYDKDF (reference sequence). CDR3 length: 13 amino acids. Deletions cut 0 bases from V and 0 bases from J, with 0 bases between. The full variable domain, its missing parts supplied by reference TRBV15 and TRBJ1-3, is DAMVIQNPRYQVTQFGKPVTLSCSQTLNHNVMYWYQQKSSQAPKLLFHYYDKDFNNEADTPDNFQSRRPNTSFCFLDIRSPGLGDTAMYLCATSRDSGNTIYFGEGSWLTVV.

The chain employs TRBV6-5 and TRBJ2-5, with a possible D match to TRBD2 (5 bases). Between the trimmed V and J ends, which lost 7 bases and 0 bases, there was a span of 9 bases. The CDR3 covers 13 residues. Germline V gene sequence: CDR1 MNHEY, CDR2 SVGAGI. CDR3 sequence (DNA): TGTGCCAGCATGGTAGCGAACCAAGAGACCCAGTACTTC. This sequence encodes CASMVANQETQYF.

The chain is built from TRBV18 and TRBJ2-1; D is possibly TRBD1 (5 bases). Trimming shortened V by 4 bases and J by 7 bases, and 35 bases separated the two germline ends. This CDR3 spans 21 amino acids. Germline lookup yields CDR1 KGHSH and CDR2 LQKENI. In nucleotides, the CDR3 is TGTGCCAGCTCACAAAACCACGACGGACAAGCGCAAGAGTTACCACGGAATGAGCAGTTCTTC. The encoded protein is CASSQNHDGQAQELPRNEQFF.

CDR3: CASSESTGGNYGYTF. For the CDR3, the DNA is TGCGCCAGCAGTGAGTCGACAGGGGGGAACTATGGCTACACCTTC. The gene calls are TRBV10-2 and TRBJ1-2; 9 bases align to TRBD1. The trim removed 0 bases at V and 2 bases at J, leaving 1 base unmatched. The CDR3 totals 15 residues. Germline-derived CDR1 and CDR2 are WSHSY and SAAADI.

The genes are TRBV28 and TRBJ1-6, with D tentatively TRBD1 (5 bases). The V gene lost 7 bases and the J gene lost 0 bases, with 13 bases spanning the gap. The CDR3 is made up of 16 amino acids. The germline gives CDR1 MDHEN, CDR2 SYDVKM. The CDR3 sequence: CASNFRQSSYNSPLHF. The CDR3 coding sequence is TGTGCCAGCAATTTCCGACAGAGCTCCTATAATTCACCCCTCCACTTT.

The CDR3 bases are TGTGCCAGTAGCAGCTCCTATAATTCACCCCTCCACTTT. Amino acids: CASSSSYNSPLHF. The chain combines TRBV19 with TRBJ1-6, with D unclear. Looked up from germline, CDR1 is LNHDA and CDR2 is SQIVND (reference sequence). The CDR3 extends over 13 amino acids. Trimming cost V 6 bases and J 0 bases, with 3 bases left between them. Based on the CDR3 plus reference TRBV19 and TRBJ1-6, the full variable domain is DGGITQSPKYLFRKEGQNVTLSCEQNLNHDAMYWYRQDPGQGLRLIYYSQIVNDFQKGDIAEGYSVSREKKESFPLTVTSAQKNPTAFYLCASSSSYNSPLHFGNGTRLTVT.

This clone has more than one count but fewer than ten. The V call is TRBV5-1, the J call TRBJ1-4; no clear D gene. CDR3 length: 14 amino acids. V was pared by 0 bases and J by 8 bases, with 11 bases between. Germline assignment: CDR1 SGHRS and CDR2 YFSETQ. CDR3 bases: TGCGCCAGCAGCTTGGCCAGGCGGGAGGAAAAACTGTTTTTT. Translating gives CASSLARREEKLFF.

The chain is built from TRBV6-6 and TRBJ1-5; D unresolved. V shed 7 bases and J shed 5 bases, with 12 bases lying between them. The germline CDR1 and CDR2 sequences are MNHNY and SVGAGI (reference sequence). CDR3 length equals 13 residues. The CDR3 coding sequence is TGTGCCAGCATACGGGGTAGGGATCAGCCCCAGCATTTT. It codes for CASIRGRDQPQHF.

V and J are TRBV15 and TRBJ1-1; D not resolved. The V gene's germline CDR1 is LNHNV and CDR2 YYDKDF (reference sequence). The length of the CDR3 is 13 residues. V dropped 0 bases and J dropped 1 base, with 3 bases sitting between them. CDR3 in amino acids: CATSRDRNTEAFF. Here the CDR3 DNA reads TGTGCCACCAGCAGAGACCGGAACACTGAAGCTTTCTTT.

The J gene is TRBJ2-5, the V gene TRBV5-4; tentative D call: TRBD1 (6 bases). CDR1 SGHNT and CDR2 YYREEE come from the germline V gene (reference sequence). Deletions cut 1 base from V and 1 base from J, with 8 bases between. The CDR3 has 14 amino acids. The CDR3 loop is CASSLWGRQETQYF. CDR3 DNA: TGTGCCAGCAGCTTGTGGGGGCGCCAAGAGACCCAGTACTTC.

This sequence joins TRBV27 and TRBJ2-5; the D gene is possibly TRBD1 (6 bases). Germline CDR1 MNHEY, CDR2 SMNVEV (reference sequence). The CDR3 covers 15 residues. V gave up 5 bases and J gave up 5 bases, with 18 bases separating them. The CDR3: CASSRTDRFGETQYF. The CDR3 region has the DNA TGTGCCAGCAGTAGAACCGACAGGTTCGGGGAGACCCAGTACTTC.

The V gene is TRBV6-5, the J gene TRBJ1-4, with D perhaps matching TRBD1 (5 bases). Germline CDR1 is MNHEY and CDR2 is SVGAGI. Between the trimmed V and J ends, which lost 6 bases and 3 bases, there was a span of 14 bases. The CDR3 covers 15 residues. The CDR3 is CASSLQGLPNEKLFF. CDR3 nucleotide sequence: TGTGCCAGCAGCCTTCAGGGTCTACCTAATGAAAAACTGTTTTTT.

The gene calls are TRBV5-1 and TRBJ2-6; maybe TRBD1 (6 bases). There are 17 residues in the CDR3. Germline V CDR1 and CDR2: SGHRS, YFSETQ. The germline V and J ends were trimmed by 1 base and 4 bases, with 15 bases remaining between them. The CDR3 region is CASSLFLQGAGANVLTF. CDR3 coding DNA: TGCGCCAGCAGCTTGTTCCTACAGGGCGCCGGGGCCAACGTCCTGACTTTC.

This chain uses TRBV5-5 with TRBJ2-7; 11 bases align to TRBD2. The CDR3 sequence is 17 residues long. V was clipped by 4 bases and J by 0 bases; unmatched bases: 9. From germline, CDR1 is SGHKS and CDR2 YYEKEE (reference sequence). The CDR3 sequence is CASSRTSSGGGSYEQYV. The CDR3 DNA is TGTGCCAGCAGCCGGACCAGTAGCGGGGGGGGCTCCTACGAGCAGTACGTC.

This chain connects TRBV6-5 to TRBJ1-2, with 7 nucleotides matching TRBD1. V gave up 4 bases and J gave up 4 bases; unmatched junction bases: 0. The CDR3 covers 12 residues. Germline V gene sequence: CDR1 MNHEY, CDR2 SVGAGI. The CDR3 DNA sequence: TGTGCCAGCAGTTCAGGGGGCTATGGCTACACCTTC. It is translated as CASSSGGYGYTF.

The rearrangement links TRBV2 to TRBJ1-2; D remains ambiguous. CDR3 length: 12 amino acids. With 6 bases removed from V and 0 bases from J, the gap between germline ends came to 5 bases. The germline CDR1 and CDR2 sequences are SNHLY and FYNNEI. CDR3 in DNA: TGTGCCAGCAGGCATCCTAACTATGGCTACACCTTC. This encodes CASRHPNYGYTF.

The chain combines TRBV28 with TRBJ1-5; D is perhaps TRBD1 (6 bases). The germline CDR1 and CDR2 sequences are MDHEN and SYDVKM. V lost 6 bases, J lost 5 bases, and 20 bases lay in between. This CDR3 contains 16 residues. This CDR3 reads CASREPGHSPYQPQHF. The CDR3 DNA is TGTGCCAGCAGAGAACCGGGACACTCACCGTATCAGCCCCAGCATTTT.

The rearrangement joins TRBV4-1 to TRBJ1-4, with TRBD1 matching over 11 bases. This CDR3 comprises 19 residues. J was trimmed by 0 bases and V by 1 base; bases with no gene match: 7. Germline-derived CDR1 and CDR2 are MGHRA and YSYEKL. The CDR3 region has the DNA TGCGCCAGCAGCCAAGGGTGGGGACAGGGGGTTTCAACTAATGAAAAACTGTTTTTT. Amino acids: CASSQGWGQGVSTNEKLFF.

The chain couples TRBV18 to TRBJ1-2; 10 bases fit TRBD1. Trimming cost V 3 bases and J 4 bases; bases outside gene matches: 8. The V gene's germline CDR1 is KGHSH and CDR2 LQKENI. This CDR3 is built from 16 residues. As DNA, the CDR3 is TGTGCCAGCTCACCTACCAAGGACAGGGGGAGCTATGGCTACACCTTC. Residues: CASSPTKDRGSYGYTF.

This clone has only a few counts. The chain is built from TRBV7-9 and TRBJ2-7; D not resolved. Germline CDR1 SEHNR, CDR2 FQNEAQ (reference sequence). This CDR3 region has 12 residues. Trimming left V 2 bases short and J 4 bases short, with 6 bases between. This CDR3 is CASSLIGYEQYV. The CDR3 bases are TGTGCCAGCAGCTTAATTGGTTACGAGCAGTACGTC.

The chain is built from TRBV7-3 and TRBJ2-6, with 10 bases identical to TRBD1. This CDR3 is 21 amino acids long. In germline, CDR1 is SGHTA, CDR2 FQGTGA. Trimming at V came to 5 bases and at J to 2 bases, leaving 18 bases not matched to a gene. The DNA of the CDR3 is TGTGCCAGCAGCCCCACACCGGGGTCCGGGACAGGGGCTCCTGGGGCCAACGTCCTGACTTTC. Amino acid sequence: CASSPTPGSGTGAPGANVLTF.

This clone was observed a single time. The chain couples TRBV5-5 to TRBJ2-5; D uncertain. Germline CDR1 reads SGHKS; CDR2 reads YYEKEE (reference sequence). V was clipped by 0 bases and J by 5 bases, with 11 bases between them. This CDR3 is built from 14 residues. The CDR3 sequence: CASSLGQPEETQYF. The CDR3 coding sequence is TGTGCCAGCAGCTTGGGGCAGCCGGAGGAGACCCAGTACTTC.

This clone was picked up a small number of times. V is TRBV7-2 and J is TRBJ2-3; D uncertain. This CDR3 is 13 amino acids long. Trimming took 3 bases from V and 4 from J, leaving 8 bases between them. Per germline, CDR1 SGHTA and CDR2 FQGNSA. The CDR3 DNA is TGTGCCAGCAGCTTTCGAGGTGCAGATACGCAGTATTTT. As protein: CASSFRGADTQYF.

CDR3 sequence reads: CASSLEDRGPQETQYF. Written as DNA, the CDR3 is TGTGCCAGCAGCTTGGAGGATCGGGGACCACAAGAGACCCAGTACTTC. J is TRBJ2-5 and V is TRBV5-8; D might be TRBD1 or TRBD2, each matching 5 bases. The germline V and J ends were trimmed by 0 bases and 2 bases, with 14 bases remaining between them. Per the germline V gene, CDR1 is SGHTS and CDR2 is YDEGEE. The CDR3 length is 16 residues.

This chain connects TRBV10-3 to TRBJ2-5; the D is unclear. The CDR3 spans 13 residues. Germline V gene data show CDR1 as ENHRY and CDR2 as SYGVKD. Trimming stripped 6 bases from V and 0 bases from J, with 8 bases between. The DNA for the CDR3 is TGTGCCATCAGGGCAGAATACCAAGAGACCCAGTACTTC. It yields the protein CAIRAEYQETQYF.

This sequence joins TRBV12-3 or TRBV12-4 and TRBJ2-4; D gene unclear. V lost 6 bases to trimming and J lost 6 bases, with 9 bases between them. The CDR3 spans 12 residues. The CDR3 here is CASRAFGNIQYF. DNA for the CDR3: TGTGCCAGCAGAGCCTTCGGAAACATTCAGTACTTC.

Only a few counts were recorded for this clone. The V gene is TRBV9, the J gene TRBJ1-2, with a possible D match to TRBD1 (5 bases). The germline V gene has CDR1 SGDLS and CDR2 YYNGEE. The germline V and J ends were trimmed by 0 bases and 8 bases, with 17 bases remaining between them. The CDR3 has 15 amino acids. The CDR3 bases are TGTGCCAGCAGCGTAGGATTTGGAGCGGGGCCGGGCTACACCTTC. Protein product: CASSVGFGAGPGYTF. The variable domain in full, completed from reference TRBV9 and TRBJ1-2, reads DSGVTQTPKHLITATGQRVTLRCSPRSGDLSVYWYQQSLDQGLQFLIQYYNGEERAKGNILERFSAQQFPDLHSELNLSSLELGDSALYFCASSVGFGAGPGYTFGSGTRLTVV.

This chain connects TRBV19 to TRBJ1-5; possibly TRBD1 for D (5 bases). V was clipped by 2 bases and J by 0 bases, with 11 bases between them. Germline loops: CDR1 LNHDA, CDR2 SQIVND (reference sequence). The CDR3 totals 16 residues. The CDR3 nucleotides read TGTGCCAGTAGTATACAGGGAGCGTATAGCAATCAGCCCCAGCATTTT. This sequence encodes CASSIQGAYSNQPQHF.

The gene calls are TRBV28 and TRBJ1-4, with TRBD1 matching over 10 bases. Unmatched junction bases numbered 5, after V lost 6 bases and J lost 7 bases. From germline, CDR1 is MDHEN and CDR2 SYDVKM. The CDR3 runs 14 residues. This CDR3 reads CASRTTGGGEKLFF. In nucleotides, the CDR3 is TGTGCCAGCAGGACGACAGGGGGCGGTGAAAAACTGTTTTTT.